This T cell receptor beta chain was sequenced during a study of CD8+CD57+ T cells in acquired aplastic anemia. Across the whole study: The DNA of sorted CD4+ and CD8+ cells averaged roughly 3 ug.

Genomic DNA acted as the template from which TCR beta VDJ combination and CDR3 sequence profiling were carried out. TCRdb re-called the reads through MiXCR, storing one row per CDR3 protein. In the table there are roughly 200,000 distinct CDR3 sequences, over 55% of which are singletons. The CDR3 spans 12 residues. Germline V gene sequence: CDR1 DFQATT, CDR2 SNEGSKA (reference sequence). The V and J ends lost 0 bases and 14 bases respectively, with 16 bases between them. Patients who underwent sequencing had shown CD8+CD57+ cell expansion by flow cytometry. No therapy was given to patients before blood sampling. Study conclusions and caveats: Sharing between patients and controls was observed for roughly 30 CD8+ CDR3 sequences.

This clonotype was picked up one time. What it binds is unknown. The rearrangement joins TRBV20-1 to TRBJ1-2, with unresolved D. The TCR was taken from a human donor with aplastic anemia. Sequencing used sorted CD4+, CD8+, or CD8+CD57+ T cells (not recorded which) from PBMCs. CDR3 protein: CSARDLRLAMTF. The CDR3 DNA sequence: TGCAGTGCTAGAGATCTTAGGCTGGCCATGACCTTC.